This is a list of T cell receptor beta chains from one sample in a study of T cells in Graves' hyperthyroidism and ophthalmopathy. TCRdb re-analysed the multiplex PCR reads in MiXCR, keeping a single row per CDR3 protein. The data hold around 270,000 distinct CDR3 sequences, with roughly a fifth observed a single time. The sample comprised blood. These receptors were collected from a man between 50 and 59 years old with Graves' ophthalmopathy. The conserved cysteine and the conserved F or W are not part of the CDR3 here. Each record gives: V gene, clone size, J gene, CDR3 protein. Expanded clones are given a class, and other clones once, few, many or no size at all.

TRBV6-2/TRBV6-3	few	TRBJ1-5	ASRGTWDQPQH
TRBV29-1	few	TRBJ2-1	SVERSGEQF
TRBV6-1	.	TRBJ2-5	ASPPRGGAGETQY
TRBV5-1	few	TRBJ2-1	ASTGEVGTYNEQF
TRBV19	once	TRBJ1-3	ASSRGRAESGNTIH
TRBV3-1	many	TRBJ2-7	ASSERQGLPSYEQY
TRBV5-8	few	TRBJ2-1	ASSLALTSGSYNEQF
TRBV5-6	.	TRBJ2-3	ASSPQEGVLLSTDTQY
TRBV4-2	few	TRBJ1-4	ASSQDARDEKLF
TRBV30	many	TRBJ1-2	AWSGDDYGYT
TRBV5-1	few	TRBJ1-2	ASSSSPGQDYGYT
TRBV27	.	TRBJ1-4	ASSLQGAGEKLF
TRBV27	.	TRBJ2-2	ASSWGLAGDTGELF
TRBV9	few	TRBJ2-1	ASSTYSGPGYNEQF